Reported below is one T cell receptor (beta chain). The data were taken from a study of blood T cell repertoires in COVID-19. Study context: Sites in the United States, Italy and Spain provided acute and convalescent COVID-19 samples.

Per the study methods: From reference gene primer amplification, estimates of nucleated cell counts were derived. TCRdb's copy holds only in-frame clones and misses some; the assay was immunoSEQ multiplex PCR. V and J calls and clone size come straight from that table; D and trimming were deduced from the DNA. Of around 320,000 clones listed, 75% to 85% are singletons. With 1 base removed from V and 0 bases from J, the gap between germline ends came to 7 bases. CDR1 and CDR2 from the germline V gene are SEHNR and FQNEAQ (reference sequence). The CDR3 consists of 14 residues. The origin of this receptor is a human donor in a cohort sampled during active COVID-19. Sequences were obtained from peripheral blood. The chain recombines TRBV7-9 with TRBJ2-7; D is uncertain. DNA of the CDR3: TGTGCCAGCAGCTTAGATGCGAGCTCCTACGAGCAGTACTTC. Protein: CASSLDASSYEQYF.